This TCR beta chain was identified during a study of blood T cell repertoires in COVID-19. Across the study: The samples span acute and convalescent COVID-19 from the United States, Italy and Spain. From T cells, B-cell-depleted T cells, or PBMCs came the material, which was cDNA or gDNA.

Germline assignment: CDR1 PRHDT and CDR2 FYEKMQ (reference sequence). Trimming left V 0 bases short and J 6 bases short, with 11 bases between. The CDR3 has 14 residues. Per the original methods: Counts of nucleated cells, estimated from reference gene primer amplification, were obtained. Some clones are missing from TCRdb's copy, which holds only in-frame ones; the method was immunoSEQ multiplex PCR. V and J calls and clone size come straight from that table; D and trimming were deduced from the DNA. The repertoire holds approximately 81,000 clones, with almost 85% as singletons. The sequencing sample was made of peripheral blood. The V gene is TRBV13, the J gene TRBJ2-5; D perhaps matches TRBD1 (6 bases). This receptor was identified in a human donor in a cohort sampled during active COVID-19. The CDR3 nucleotides read TGTGCCAGCAGCTTAGGCCAACAGGGAAAGACCCAGTACTTC. Amino acid sequence: CASSLGQQGKTQYF.